This T cell receptor beta chain was sequenced in a study of blood T cell repertoires in COVID-19. Looking at the study overall: Acute and convalescent COVID-19 specimens originated in the United States, Italy and Spain.

CDR3 size: 17 residues. Germline V gene lookup returns CDR1 SGHRS and CDR2 YFSETQ. V shed 4 bases, J shed 2 bases, and the junction held 11 bases outside the gene matches. Source study methods: Scientists estimated how many nucleated cells there were by amplifying reference gene primers. TCRdb's table, derived via immunoSEQ multiplex PCR, lists solely in-frame clones and lacks some. From that table come the V and J calls and clone size; the DNA was used to work out D and trimming. The profile shows almost 400,000 clones, over 75% of them singletons. V usage is TRBV5-1 and J usage is TRBJ2-5; 10 bases line up with TRBD1. The source material was peripheral blood. The receptor's source is an older woman with COVID-19, enrolled during active disease. The CDR3 DNA follows: TGCGCCAGCAGCACTAGACAGGGGGCTAACTTACAAGAGACCCAGTACTTC. Amino acid sequence: CASSTRQGANLQETQYF. The whole variable domain, filled in from reference TRBV5-1 and TRBJ2-5, reads KAGVTQTPRYLIKTRGQQVTLSCSPISGHRSVSWYQQTPGQGLQFLFEYFSETQRNKGNFPGRFSGRQFSNSRSEMNVSTLELGDSALYLCASSTRQGANLQETQYFGPGTRLLVL.